A selection of T cell receptor beta chains follows, all from one sample in a study of T-cell memory formation after mild COVID-19. TCRdb itself ran the 5' RACE reads through MiXCR, one entry per CDR3 protein. The sample yields some 40,000 distinct CDR3 sequences, about 6% seen once. Sequenced material: PBMCs or a T cell subset sorted from them (not recorded which). The receptors stem from an adult who had mild COVID-19 (a few samples of this study predate the infection). Cell type and time point are not known. Both conserved end residues are part of each CDR3. The order of the fields is clone size, D gene, J gene, V gene, CDR3 protein, CDR3 DNA. D genes are given only for firm matches. Where a row states a size, it is once, few, many or the class of an expanded clone; other rows omit it.

clone size: few; D gene: TRBD1; J gene: TRBJ1-1; V gene: TRBV4-3; CDR3 protein: CASSQESGTGAEAFF; CDR3 DNA: TGCGCCAGCAGCCAAGAATCAGGGACAGGGGCTGAAGCTTTCTTT
clone size: medium-sized; D gene: TRBD2; J gene: TRBJ2-1; V gene: TRBV12-3/TRBV12-4; CDR3 protein: CASTRTRNEQFF; CDR3 DNA: TGTGCCAGCACTAGGACTAGGAATGAGCAGTTCTTC
clone size: many; D gene: NA; J gene: TRBJ2-3; V gene: TRBV11-2; CDR3 protein: CASSLDLGTDTQYF; CDR3 DNA: TGTGCCAGCAGCTTAGATCTAGGGACGGATACGCAGTATTTT
clone size: NA; D gene: NA; J gene: TRBJ2-3; V gene: TRBV14; CDR3 protein: CASSQASSVTQYF; CDR3 DNA: TGTGCCAGCAGCCAAGCCTCTAGCGTTACGCAGTATTTT
clone size: many; D gene: NA; J gene: TRBJ2-1; V gene: TRBV6-5; CDR3 protein: CASRTSGGGSYNEQFF; CDR3 DNA: TGTGCCAGCAGGACAAGCGGAGGGGGCTCCTACAATGAGCAGTTCTTC
clone size: many; D gene: NA; J gene: TRBJ2-5; V gene: TRBV5-5; CDR3 protein: CASSLAGRLYEETQYF; CDR3 DNA: TGTGCCAGCAGCTTGGCCGGGCGACTTTACGAAGAGACCCAGTACTTC
clone size: few; D gene: TRBD1; J gene: TRBJ2-7; V gene: TRBV27; CDR3 protein: CASSKGQAISEQYF; CDR3 DNA: TGTGCCAGCAGCAAGGGACAGGCGATCAGCGAGCAGTACTTC
clone size: NA; D gene: TRBD1; J gene: TRBJ1-6; V gene: TRBV18; CDR3 protein: CASSPGQGGSPLHF; CDR3 DNA: TGTGCCAGCTCACCGGGACAGGGAGGTTCACCCCTCCACTTT
clone size: NA; D gene: NA; J gene: TRBJ2-3; V gene: TRBV2; CDR3 protein: CASTIGPTDTQYF; CDR3 DNA: TGTGCCAGCACTATAGGCCCAACAGATACGCAGTATTTT
clone size: NA; D gene: NA; J gene: TRBJ1-1; V gene: TRBV6-6; CDR3 protein: CASRYNSGNLNTEAFF; CDR3 DNA: TGTGCCAGCAGATATAACTCGGGGAATTTGAACACTGAAGCTTTCTTT
clone size: NA; D gene: NA; J gene: TRBJ2-5; V gene: TRBV27; CDR3 protein: CASSSGTETQYF; CDR3 DNA: TGTGCCAGCAGTAGTGGAACAGAGACCCAGTACTTC
clone size: many; D gene: NA; J gene: TRBJ2-3; V gene: TRBV14; CDR3 protein: CASSQETGSDTQYF; CDR3 DNA: TGTGCCAGCAGCCAAGAGACGGGCTCAGATACGCAGTATTTT
clone size: many; D gene: NA; J gene: TRBJ2-5; V gene: TRBV20-1; CDR3 protein: CSAHPEGRKETQYF; CDR3 DNA: TGCAGTGCTCACCCCGAGGGGAGGAAAGAGACCCAGTACTTC
clone size: NA; D gene: NA; J gene: TRBJ1-2; V gene: TRBV29-1; CDR3 protein: CSVVSAYNYGYTF; CDR3 DNA: TGCAGCGTTGTATCAGCATACAACTATGGCTACACCTTC
clone size: NA; D gene: NA; J gene: TRBJ2-7; V gene: TRBV18; CDR3 protein: CASSFGSVYEQYF; CDR3 DNA: TGTGCCAGCTCCTTCGGGAGTGTCTACGAGCAGTACTTC
clone size: few; D gene: TRBD1; J gene: TRBJ2-3; V gene: TRBV9; CDR3 protein: CASSVRGTGFTDTQYF; CDR3 DNA: TGTGCCAGCAGCGTACGCGGGACAGGGTTCACAGATACGCAGTATTTT
clone size: few; D gene: NA; J gene: TRBJ1-4; V gene: TRBV7-2; CDR3 protein: CASSLGHYEKLFF; CDR3 DNA: TGTGCCAGCAGCTTAGGCCATTATGAAAAACTGTTTTTT
clone size: few; D gene: NA; J gene: TRBJ1-4; V gene: TRBV25-1; CDR3 protein: CASSPPGAANEKLFF; CDR3 DNA: TGTGCCAGCAGCCCCCCGGGGGCGGCTAATGAAAAACTGTTTTTT
clone size: few; D gene: TRBD1; J gene: TRBJ1-2; V gene: TRBV3-1; CDR3 protein: CASSQGGRGRSGYTF; CDR3 DNA: TGTGCCAGCAGCCAAGGTGGCAGGGGGCGGAGTGGCTACACCTTC
clone size: NA; D gene: TRBD1; J gene: TRBJ1-2; V gene: TRBV7-2; CDR3 protein: CASSPRTGGLLNYGYTF; CDR3 DNA: TGTGCCAGCAGCCCCCGGACAGGGGGCCTACTTAACTATGGCTACACCTTC
clone size: few; D gene: NA; J gene: TRBJ1-1; V gene: TRBV6-2/TRBV6-3; CDR3 protein: CASSPWGNTEAFF; CDR3 DNA: TGTGCCAGCAGCCCGTGGGGGAACACTGAAGCTTTCTTT
clone size: few; D gene: NA; J gene: TRBJ2-1; V gene: TRBV30; CDR3 protein: CAWSPRGTYNEQFF; CDR3 DNA: TGTGCCTGGAGTCCGCGGGGCACCTACAATGAGCAGTTCTTC
clone size: few; D gene: NA; J gene: TRBJ2-6; V gene: TRBV6-6; CDR3 protein: CASRFRGSGANVLTF; CDR3 DNA: TGTGCCAGCAGATTCAGGGGATCAGGGGCCAACGTCCTGACTTTC
clone size: few; D gene: TRBD2; J gene: TRBJ2-2; V gene: TRBV29-1; CDR3 protein: CSVGGGRTTGELFF; CDR3 DNA: TGCAGCGTTGGGGGAGGGAGAACAACCGGGGAGCTGTTTTTT
clone size: few; D gene: NA; J gene: TRBJ2-1; V gene: TRBV18; CDR3 protein: CASSPRVSLDNEQFF; CDR3 DNA: TGTGCCAGCTCACCAAGGGTTTCCCTTGACAATGAGCAGTTCTTC
clone size: many; D gene: NA; J gene: TRBJ2-3; V gene: TRBV20-1; CDR3 protein: CSAQRLFTDTQYF; CDR3 DNA: TGCAGTGCCCAGAGACTATTCACAGATACGCAGTATTTT
clone size: NA; D gene: NA; J gene: TRBJ1-5; V gene: TRBV12-3/TRBV12-4; CDR3 protein: CASSFGGADQPQHF; CDR3 DNA: TGTGCCAGCAGTTTTGGGGGGGCGGATCAGCCCCAGCATTTT
clone size: NA; D gene: NA; J gene: TRBJ1-1; V gene: TRBV5-1; CDR3 protein: CASSPPGLKNTEAFF; CDR3 DNA: TGCGCCAGCAGCCCGCCGGGACTGAAGAACACTGAAGCTTTCTTT
clone size: NA; D gene: TRBD1; J gene: TRBJ1-1; V gene: TRBV6-6; CDR3 protein: CASSHGGTEDTEAFF; CDR3 DNA: TGTGCCAGCAGTCACGGAGGGACAGAGGACACTGAAGCTTTCTTT
clone size: many; D gene: NA; J gene: TRBJ1-1; V gene: TRBV5-1; CDR3 protein: CASSLAGTINTEAFF; CDR3 DNA: TGCGCCAGCAGCTTGGCCGGGACAATCAACACTGAAGCTTTCTTT
clone size: many; D gene: NA; J gene: TRBJ1-2; V gene: TRBV7-2; CDR3 protein: CASSLTGLDNYGYTF; CDR3 DNA: TGTGCCAGCAGCTTAACAGGGCTCGATAACTATGGCTACACCTTC
clone size: NA; D gene: TRBD2; J gene: TRBJ2-5; V gene: TRBV12-3/TRBV12-4; CDR3 protein: CASSYSGRAGGETQYF; CDR3 DNA: TGTGCCAGCAGTTATAGCGGGAGGGCCGGGGGAGAGACCCAGTACTTC
clone size: many; D gene: NA; J gene: TRBJ2-2; V gene: TRBV7-3; CDR3 protein: CASSLRPAFTGELFF; CDR3 DNA: TGTGCCAGCAGCTTAAGGCCAGCTTTCACCGGGGAGCTGTTTTTT
clone size: few; D gene: TRBD1; J gene: TRBJ2-4; V gene: TRBV6-1; CDR3 protein: CASSGQGGDIQYF; CDR3 DNA: TGTGCCAGCAGTGGACAGGGGGGTGACATTCAGTACTTC
clone size: NA; D gene: NA; J gene: TRBJ2-6; V gene: TRBV20-1; CDR3 protein: CSAMGPGANVLTF; CDR3 DNA: TGCAGTGCTATGGGACCGGGGGCCAACGTCCTGACTTTC
clone size: NA; D gene: NA; J gene: TRBJ1-6; V gene: TRBV24-1; CDR3 protein: CATSDRVGSPIHF; CDR3 DNA: TGTGCCACCAGTGACCGCGTTGGCTCACCCATCCACTTT
clone size: NA; D gene: NA; J gene: TRBJ2-3; V gene: TRBV21-1; CDR3 protein: CASSGHKATGYSTDTQYF; CDR3 DNA: TGTGCCAGCAGCGGTCATAAAGCAACAGGGTATAGCACAGATACGCAGTATTTT
clone size: NA; D gene: NA; J gene: TRBJ2-5; V gene: TRBV2; CDR3 protein: CASSDSTGTQYF; CDR3 DNA: TGTGCCAGCAGTGACAGTACAGGGACCCAGTACTTC
clone size: NA; D gene: NA; J gene: TRBJ1-4; V gene: TRBV2; CDR3 protein: CASSEASGKLFF; CDR3 DNA: TGTGCCAGCAGTGAAGCGTCAGGAAAACTGTTTTTT
clone size: many; D gene: NA; J gene: TRBJ2-1; V gene: TRBV10-3; CDR3 protein: CAISEYGPTGEQFF; CDR3 DNA: TGTGCCATCAGTGAGTACGGACCGACGGGGGAGCAGTTCTTC
clone size: NA; D gene: NA; J gene: TRBJ2-3; V gene: TRBV15; CDR3 protein: CATSRDTTIVDTQYF; CDR3 DNA: TGTGCCACCAGCAGAGATACCACTATCGTAGATACGCAGTATTTT
clone size: few; D gene: TRBD2; J gene: TRBJ2-3; V gene: TRBV5-1; CDR3 protein: CASSLAAGGSRDTQYF; CDR3 DNA: TGCGCCAGCAGCTTGGCTGCGGGGGGGTCGAGGGATACGCAGTATTTT
clone size: many; D gene: TRBD2; J gene: TRBJ2-7; V gene: TRBV7-2; CDR3 protein: CASSIAGEIKQYF; CDR3 DNA: TGTGCCAGCAGCATAGCGGGAGAAATAAAGCAGTACTTC
clone size: few; D gene: NA; J gene: TRBJ2-3; V gene: TRBV12-3/TRBV12-4; CDR3 protein: CASRRLGRGDTQYF; CDR3 DNA: TGTGCCAGCAGGAGGCTGGGCAGGGGAGATACGCAGTATTTT
clone size: many; D gene: NA; J gene: TRBJ2-1; V gene: TRBV12-3/TRBV12-4; CDR3 protein: CASTKGVGGALAEQFF; CDR3 DNA: TGTGCCAGCACCAAGGGGGTGGGGGGAGCGCTAGCGGAGCAGTTCTTC
clone size: many; D gene: TRBD2; J gene: TRBJ2-2; V gene: TRBV20-1; CDR3 protein: CSARRTSGRAAGELFF; CDR3 DNA: TGCAGTGCTAGAAGGACTAGCGGGAGGGCCGCCGGGGAGCTGTTTTTT
clone size: many; D gene: TRBD2; J gene: TRBJ2-3; V gene: TRBV24-1; CDR3 protein: CATSVREGLSDTQYF; CDR3 DNA: TGTGCCACCAGCGTGCGGGAGGGCCTTTCAGATACGCAGTATTTT
clone size: many; D gene: NA; J gene: TRBJ2-7; V gene: TRBV20-1; CDR3 protein: CSARNPLALEQYF; CDR3 DNA: TGCAGTGCTAGAAACCCGCTAGCGCTCGAGCAGTACTTC